This record covers a single T cell receptor (beta chain). This record belongs to a study of technical replicates of blood from a few donors. Trimming removed 5 bases at V and 3 bases at J, with 25 bases between. The CDR3 length is 17 residues. Germline V gene lookup returns CDR1 GTSNPN and CDR2 SVGIG (reference sequence). Profiling relied on immunoSEQ multiplex PCR, and the TCRdb table lists in-frame clones only, not all of them. The sample contains tens of thousands of clones, about 92% of which appear only once. The specimen sequenced was T cells isolated from PBMCs. The rearrangement uses TRBV30 and TRBJ1-1; D might be TRBD1 (6 bases). This sequence originates from a human donor in good health. CDR3 amino acids: CAWARGKGNRDDTEAFF. The CDR3 coding sequence is TGTGCCTGGGCCAGGGGAAAGGGGAACAGGGATGACACTGAAGCTTTCTTT.